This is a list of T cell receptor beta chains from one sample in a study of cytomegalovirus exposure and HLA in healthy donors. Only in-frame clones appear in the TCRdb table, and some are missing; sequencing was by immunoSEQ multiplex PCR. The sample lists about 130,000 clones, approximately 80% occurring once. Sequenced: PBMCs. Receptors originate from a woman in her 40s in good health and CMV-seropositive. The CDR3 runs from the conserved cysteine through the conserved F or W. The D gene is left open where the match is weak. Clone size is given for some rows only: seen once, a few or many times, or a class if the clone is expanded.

CDR3aa: CASSLAALAAQGSTYEQYF
CDR3nt: TGTGCCAGCAGCTTAGCAGCACTAGCGGCCCAAGGTTCCACCTACGAGCAGTACTTC
v_gene: TRBV11-2
abundance: -
d_gene: TRBD2
j_gene: TRBJ2-7

CDR3aa: CASSEGRASGNSPLHF
CDR3nt: TGTGCCAGCAGTGAAGGCAGGGCCTCCGGGAATTCACCCCTCCACTTT
v_gene: TRBV6-1
abundance: -
d_gene: -
j_gene: TRBJ1-6

CDR3aa: CASSPLAGSSYNEQFF
CDR3nt: TGCGCCAGCAGCCCTCTAGCCGGGAGCTCCTACAATGAGCAGTTCTTC
v_gene: TRBV4-1
abundance: -
d_gene: -
j_gene: TRBJ2-1

CDR3aa: CASSLAGSTDTQYF
CDR3nt: TGTGCCAGCAGCCTAGCGGGGAGCACAGATACGCAGTATTTT
v_gene: TRBV6-1
abundance: few
d_gene: TRBD2
j_gene: TRBJ2-3

CDR3aa: CASSARNRGTEAFF
CDR3nt: TGTGCCAGCAGCGCTCGGAACAGGGGGACTGAAGCTTTCTTT
v_gene: TRBV11-1
abundance: -
d_gene: TRBD1
j_gene: TRBJ1-1

CDR3aa: CASSLTSGLSTEAFF
CDR3nt: TGTGCCAGCAGCTTAACGTCAGGGTTGAGCACTGAAGCTTTCTTT
v_gene: TRBV7-3
abundance: -
d_gene: -
j_gene: TRBJ1-1

CDR3aa: CASSQDFSFIYPKKQYF
CDR3nt: TGCGCCAGCAGCCAAGATTTTTCGTTCATCTACCCTAAAAAGCAGTACTTC
v_gene: TRBV4-1
abundance: -
d_gene: -
j_gene: TRBJ2-7

CDR3aa: CASSPRTGNYGYTF
CDR3nt: TGTGCCAGCAGCCCTCGGACAGGGAACTATGGCTACACCTTC
v_gene: TRBV7-6
abundance: -
d_gene: TRBD1
j_gene: TRBJ1-2

CDR3aa: CASRPGQGALKNTEAFF
CDR3nt: TGTGCCAGCAGACCGGGACAGGGGGCCTTGAAGAACACTGAAGCTTTCTTT
v_gene: TRBV27
abundance: few
d_gene: TRBD1
j_gene: TRBJ1-1

CDR3aa: CASSEGQGANEQYF
CDR3nt: TGTGCCAGCAGTGAGGGACAGGGGGCAAACGAGCAGTACTTC
v_gene: TRBV2
abundance: -
d_gene: TRBD1
j_gene: TRBJ2-7

CDR3aa: CASSGTGTGVAEAFF
CDR3nt: TGTGCCAGCAGCGGAACCGGGACAGGGGTGGCTGAAGCTTTCTTT
v_gene: TRBV5-6
abundance: -
d_gene: TRBD1
j_gene: TRBJ1-1

CDR3aa: CASSYVDSNTEAFF
CDR3nt: TGTGCCAGCAGTTACGTAGACAGTAACACTGAAGCTTTCTTT
v_gene: TRBV6-5
abundance: -
d_gene: -
j_gene: TRBJ1-1

CDR3aa: CASTAIDVNEKLFF
CDR3nt: TGTGCCAGCACTGCGATAGATGTCAATGAAAAACTGTTTTTT
v_gene: TRBV7-3
abundance: -
d_gene: -
j_gene: TRBJ1-4

CDR3aa: CASSISVRTSHEQYF
CDR3nt: TGTGCCAGTAGTATAAGTGTCAGGACTAGCCACGAGCAGTACTTC
v_gene: TRBV19
abundance: -
d_gene: TRBD2
j_gene: TRBJ2-7